These 19 T cell receptor beta chains were sequenced from one sample in a study of blood T cells in healthy people across ages. The authors ran a second PCR of 7 to 11 cycles using a sample-barcoded 5' primer and a J-beta primer mix. MiXCR, applied by TCRdb to the 5' RACE reads, yields one record per CDR3 protein. This sample has about 1.7 million distinct CDR3 sequences, with roughly 27% found just once. Sequencing was performed on blood. These receptors were taken from a young woman in good health.

The gene calls are TRBV5-6 and TRBJ1-5; TRBD1 matches at 7 bases. V lost 3 bases and J lost 6; bases outside the gene matches: 9. Germline V gene lookup returns CDR1 SGHDT and CDR2 YYEEEE. The CDR3 is 15 residues long. CDR3 DNA sequence: TGTGCCAGCAGCTACCAAGCAGGGGGAGGTCAGCCCCAGCATTTT. This gives the protein CASSYQAGGGQPQHF.

This clonotype has only a few counts. The chain links TRBV7-3 to TRBJ2-1; no firm D call. The V gene's germline CDR1 is SGHTA and CDR2 FQGTGA. CDR3 length equals 13 residues. Trimming left V 0 bases short and J 5 bases short, with 5 bases between. The CDR3 spells CASSLTWHNEQFF. The CDR3 nucleotides read TGTGCCAGCAGCTTAACGTGGCACAATGAGCAGTTCTTC.

This clonotype turned up a few times. The V and J genes are TRBV29-1 and TRBJ1-1; unclear D gene. This CDR3 contains 11 residues. Germline-derived CDR1 and CDR2 are SQVTM and ANQGSEA. The germline V and J ends were trimmed by 3 bases and 11 bases, with 13 bases remaining between them. CDR3 in DNA: TGCAGCGTTGAGGAGAGGATTGGGGCTTTCTTT. This gives the protein CSVEERIGAFF.

This clonotype has ten or more counts. The CDR3 here is CASSYPGLAGLDEQFF. DNA of the CDR3: TGTGCCAGCAGTTACCCGGGACTAGCGGGATTGGATGAGCAGTTCTTC. This sequence joins TRBV6-2 or TRBV6-3 and TRBJ2-1, with TRBD2 identical over 13 bases. The germline gives CDR1 MNHEY, CDR2 SVGEGT. V lost 2 bases, J lost 8 bases, and 6 bases stayed unmatched. There are 16 residues in the CDR3.

This clonotype turned up a few times. CDR3: CASSPVVLAGAITDTQYF. The CDR3, as DNA: TGTGCCAGCAGCCCAGTGGTCCTAGCGGGAGCAATCACAGATACGCAGTATTTT. The chain carries TRBV7-2 and TRBJ2-3; 10 positions agree with TRBD2. Germline V gene data show CDR1 as SGHTA and CDR2 as FQGNSA. The V and J ends lost 5 bases and 2 bases, in that order; junction bases with no gene match: 13. The CDR3 contains 18 residues.

The chain links TRBV18 to TRBJ2-7; D is uncertain. CDR3 length equals 13 residues. V lost 1 base to trimming and J lost 1 base, with 5 bases between them. CDR1 and CDR2 from the germline V gene are KGHSH and LQKENI. The CDR3 is CASSPLESYEQYF. The CDR3 region has the DNA TGTGCCAGCTCACCACTGGAGTCCTACGAGCAGTACTTC.

The chain is built from TRBV2 and TRBJ2-1; a possible D gene is TRBD2 (6 bases). Germline values: CDR1 SNHLY, CDR2 FYNNEI. V lost 8 bases and J lost 5, with 16 bases in between. The CDR3 has 14 amino acids. CDR3: CASPPGRENNEQFF. In nucleotides, the CDR3 is TGTGCCAGCCCCCCGGGACGGGAGAACAATGAGCAGTTCTTC.

The chain combines TRBV6-6 with TRBJ2-2, with a tentative D call TRBD2 (5 bases). CDR1 is MNHNY, CDR2 SVGAGI, per germline (reference sequence). Between the trimmed V and J ends, which lost 6 bases and 4 bases, there was a span of 12 bases. The CDR3 is made up of 14 amino acids. For the CDR3, the DNA is TGTGCCAGCAGCTCCCGAACTAGCACCGGGGAGCTGTTTTTT. Protein product: CASSSRTSTGELFF.

V is TRBV19 and J is TRBJ1-2; D perhaps matches TRBD1 (5 bases). The CDR3 contains 12 residues. CDR1 is LNHDA, CDR2 SQIVND, per germline (reference sequence). Trimming took 10 bases from V and 7 from J, leaving 16 bases between them. CDR3 bases: TGTGCCATTAGGCGAGGGGATGGTGGCTACACCTTC. It encodes CAIRRGDGGYTF.

The rearrangement links TRBV2 to TRBJ2-4; TRBD1 might be the D (5 bases). The J call is uncertain, as TRBJ2-5 better fits the DNA end. The CDR3 totals 15 residues. Germline CDR1 reads SNHLY; CDR2 reads FYNNEI. The chain's CDR3 is CASSDETAVSVTQYF. The CDR3 nucleotides read TGTGCCAGCAGTGATGAGACAGCAGTTTCAGTGACCCAGTACTTC.

Many counts were recorded for this clonotype. An end of the junction does not agree with germline; a read error may underlie this. The V gene is TRBV3-1, the J gene TRBJ2-3; D unresolved. Germline V gives CDR1 LGHDT, CDR2 YNNKEL (reference sequence). The CDR3 is 13 amino acids. CDR3 nucleotide sequence: TGCGCCAGCAGCCAGGACCGCACAGATACGCAGTATTTT. Protein product: CASSQDRTDTQYF.

The chain couples TRBV19 to TRBJ2-3; tentatively, D is TRBD1 (7 bases). There are 15 residues in the CDR3. Trimming took off 2 bases at V and 2 bases at J, with 11 bases between the two ends. In germline, CDR1 is LNHDA, CDR2 SQIVND (reference sequence). The CDR3 nucleotides are TGTGCCAGTAGTATACAGGGGGGCCCCACAGATACGCAGTATTTT. This translates into CASSIQGGPTDTQYF.

As for this clonotype: This may be a read error: a much more frequent sequence differs by one nucleotide. The CDR3 region is CASGRTGAGRNEQFF. The CDR3 bases are TGTGCCAGCGGTCGGACAGGGGCTGGGAGGAATGAGCAGTTCTTC. V gene TRBV5-6 combines with J gene TRBJ2-1; 9 bases match TRBD1. Germline loops: CDR1 SGHDT, CDR2 YYEEEE. J gave up 7 bases and V 7 bases, and 12 bases lay outside the gene matches. The CDR3 length is 15 residues.

The rearrangement joins TRBV7-2 to TRBJ2-7, with 8 positions matching TRBD2. This CDR3 has 15 amino acids. Germline V lookup: CDR1 SGHTA, CDR2 FQGNSA. After removal of 6 bases from V and 7 bases from J, the junction contained 14 bases not matched to a gene. As DNA, the CDR3 is TGTGCCAGCAGGACCCAGACTAGCGTAGACAATGAGCAGTACTTC. This encodes CASRTQTSVDNEQYF. Supplemented by reference TRBV7-2 and TRBJ2-7, the full variable domain reads GAGVSQSPSNKVTEKGKDVELRCDPISGHTALYWYRQSLGQGLEFLIYFQGNSAPDKSGLPSDRFSAERTGGSVSTLTIQRTQQEDSAVYLCASRTQTSVDNEQYFGPGTRLTVT.

At least ten counts were recorded for this clonotype. The chain carries TRBV19 and TRBJ2-7; 8 bases fit TRBD1. The CDR3 has 16 amino acids. The V gene end was trimmed by 3 bases and the J gene end by 0 bases; junction bases not matched to a gene: 7. Per the germline V gene, CDR1 is LNHDA and CDR2 is SQIVND (reference sequence). The CDR3 protein is CASSIRDRFSSYEQYF. The CDR3, as DNA: TGTGCCAGTAGTATCCGGGACAGGTTCTCCTCCTACGAGCAGTACTTC.

This chain uses TRBV7-9 with TRBJ1-2, with D possibly matching TRBD1 (6 bases). This CDR3 is built from 15 residues. Germline lookup yields CDR1 SEHNR and CDR2 FQNEAQ (reference sequence). Trimming pared 4 bases from V and 4 bases from J, leaving 16 bases between. The CDR3 region is CASSSKQGQGYGYTF. The DNA of the CDR3 is TGTGCCAGCAGCTCAAAACAGGGTCAGGGCTATGGCTACACCTTC.

The table lists this clonotype with a few counts. The chain joins TRBV10-3 to TRBJ2-1; no reliable D call. The CDR3 extends over 12 amino acids. V lost 3 bases, J lost 8 bases, and 8 bases lay in between. The germline V gene encodes CDR1 ENHRY and CDR2 SYGVKD. The CDR3 here is CAISDPPDEQFF. The DNA for the CDR3 is TGTGCCATCAGTGATCCCCCCGATGAGCAGTTCTTC.

In regard to this clonotype: This could be a read error, since a much larger clone is one nucleotide away. The chain is built from TRBV27 and TRBJ2-1; 7 bases map to TRBD2. Looked up from germline, CDR1 is MNHEY and CDR2 is SMNVEV (reference sequence). V lost 7 bases to trimming and J lost 6 bases; unmatched junction nucleotides: 9. The CDR3 has 14 residues. CDR3 region: CASMYGLEGNEQFF. The CDR3 coding sequence is TGTGCCAGCATGTATGGACTAGAAGGCAATGAGCAGTTCTTC.

The CDR3 region has the DNA TGTGCCAGCTGCACACAGGGGTCGACAGATACGCAGTATTTT. This gives the protein CASCTQGSTDTQYF. The genes are TRBV18 and TRBJ2-3; 7 positions agree with TRBD1. The CDR3 contains 14 residues. Germline CDR1 is KGHSH and CDR2 is LQKENI. After removal of 7 bases from V and 3 bases from J, the junction contained 7 bases not matched to a gene.